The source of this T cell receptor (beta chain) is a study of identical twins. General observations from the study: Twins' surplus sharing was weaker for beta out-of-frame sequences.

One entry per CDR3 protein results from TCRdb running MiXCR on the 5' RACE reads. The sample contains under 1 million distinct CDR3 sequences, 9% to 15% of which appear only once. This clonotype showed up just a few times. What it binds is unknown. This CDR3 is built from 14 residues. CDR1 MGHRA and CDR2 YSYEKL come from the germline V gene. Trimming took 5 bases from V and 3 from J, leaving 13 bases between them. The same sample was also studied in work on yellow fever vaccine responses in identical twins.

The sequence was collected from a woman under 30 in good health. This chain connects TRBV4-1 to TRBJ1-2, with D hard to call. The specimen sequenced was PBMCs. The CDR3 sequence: CASSGGPGDYGYTF. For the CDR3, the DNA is TGCGCCAGCAGCGGAGGCCCTGGAGACTATGGCTACACCTTC.